Listed here are 8 T cell receptor beta chains from one sample, sequenced in a study of chemoradiotherapy in HPV16-positive cancers. The protocol was immunoSEQ multiplex PCR, while the TCRdb copy is restricted to in-frame clones and leaves out a portion. Among roughly 40,000 clones listed, around 80% were seen once. The sample here was blood, taken from a patient who underwent chemoradiotherapy. The receptors come from a human donor with HPV-associated anogenital cancer.

This sequence joins TRBV6-1 and TRBJ2-7; 9 bases match TRBD1. Germline V gene data show CDR1 as MNHNS and CDR2 as SASEGT. CDR3 length: 15 residues. V was clipped by 1 base and J by 2 bases; unmatched bases: 3. The CDR3 DNA reads as TGTGCCAGCAGTGAAGAGGACAGGGGTCCCTACGAGCAGTACTTC. Translated, it gives CASSEEDRGPYEQYF.

The chain is built from TRBV7-2 and TRBJ1-2; D possibly corresponds to TRBD1 (6 bases). V was trimmed by 1 base and J by 5 bases, leaving 11 bases between them. Germline V lookup: CDR1 SGHTA, CDR2 FQGNSA. This CDR3 region has 14 residues. CDR3 coding DNA: TGTGCCAGCAGCTTAGACCGGCAGGGGTATGGCTACACCTTC. It encodes CASSLDRQGYGYTF. The entire variable domain, with the rest obtained from reference TRBV7-2 and TRBJ1-2, is as follows: GAGVSQSPSNKVTEKGKDVELRCDPISGHTALYWYRQSLGQGLEFLIYFQGNSAPDKSGLPSDRFSAERTGGSVSTLTIQRTQQEDSAVYLCASSLDRQGYGYTFGSGTRLTVV.

The gene calls are TRBV7-8 and TRBJ2-1; 15 nucleotides match TRBD2. V dropped 5 bases and J dropped 11; count of bases not matched to a gene: 10. The germline CDR1 and CDR2 sequences are SGHVS and FQNEAQ. This CDR3 spans 16 amino acids. In DNA, the CDR3 is TGTGCCAGCAGCCTCACCGGGACTAGCGGGGGGTTTCAGCAGTTCTTC. Its protein product is CASSLTGTSGGFQQFF.

This chain connects TRBV6-5 to TRBJ2-1; the match to TRBD2 covers 11 bases. The CDR3 loop spans 15 amino acids. Germline V gene data show CDR1 as MNHEY and CDR2 as SVGAGI. Losses at the gene ends were 0 bases for V and 9 bases for J; bases not matched to a gene: 4. CDR3 nucleotides: TGTGCCAGCAGTTACTCGACTAGCGGGGTCGGTGAGCAGTTCTTC. Its translation: CASSYSTSGVGEQFF.

The rearrangement uses TRBV10-1 and TRBJ2-3; D uncertain. The CDR3 is 13 residues long. CDR1 and CDR2 (germline): WNHNN, SYGVQD (reference sequence). V was clipped by 2 bases and J by 2 bases, with 5 bases between them. Written as DNA, the CDR3 is TGCGCCAGCAGTGAGCCGCCCACAGATACGCAGTATTTT. This codes for CASSEPPTDTQYF.

The rearrangement uses TRBV7-6 and TRBJ1-4, with a tentative D call TRBD1 (6 bases). CDR3 length: 15 amino acids. Germline values: CDR1 SGHVS, CDR2 FNYEAQ. Trimming took 5 bases from V and 8 from J, leaving 18 bases between them. For the CDR3, the DNA is TGTGCCAGCAGCACCGGGACACCTGGAGGGGAAAAACTGTTTTTT. The encoded protein is CASSTGTPGGEKLFF. The complete variable domain, with remaining parts taken from reference TRBV7-6 and TRBJ1-4, reads GAGVSQSPRYKVTKRGQDVALRCDPISGHVSLYWYRQALGQGPEFLTYFNYEAQQDKSGLPNDRFSAERPEGSISTLTIQRTEQRDSAMYRCASSTGTPGGEKLFFGSGTQLSVL.

This rearrangement joins TRBV6-1 to TRBJ2-2; no clear D gene. The CDR3 has 14 amino acids. CDR1 MNHNS and CDR2 SASEGT come from the germline V gene. V was clipped by 4 bases and J by 4 bases, with 10 bases between them. DNA of the CDR3: TGTGCCAGCAGTGCCTCAACTGGCACCGGGGAGCTGTTTTTT. It codes for CASSASTGTGELFF.

V is TRBV6-5 and J is TRBJ1-1, with TRBD1 matching over 11 bases. The CDR3 length is 15 residues. Unmatched junction bases numbered 6, after V lost 5 bases and J lost 4 bases. The germline V gene encodes CDR1 MNHEY and CDR2 SVGAGI. For the CDR3, the DNA is TGTGCCAGCAGTAAGCTTGGGACAGGGGGCACTGAAGCTTTCTTT. Amino acids: CASSKLGTGGTEAFF.